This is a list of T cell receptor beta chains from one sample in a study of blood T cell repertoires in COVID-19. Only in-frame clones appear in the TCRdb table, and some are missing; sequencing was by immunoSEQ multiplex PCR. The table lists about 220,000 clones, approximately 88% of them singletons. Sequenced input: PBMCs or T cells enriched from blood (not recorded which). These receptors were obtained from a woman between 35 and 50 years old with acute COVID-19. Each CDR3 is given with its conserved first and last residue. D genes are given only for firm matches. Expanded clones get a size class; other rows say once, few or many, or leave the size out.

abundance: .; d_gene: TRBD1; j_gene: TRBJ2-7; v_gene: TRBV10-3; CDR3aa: CAINRDRGAEGEQYF; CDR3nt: TGTGCCATCAATCGGGACAGGGGTGCTGAAGGCGAGCAGTACTTC
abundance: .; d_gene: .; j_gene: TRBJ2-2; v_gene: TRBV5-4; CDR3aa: CASSSRGTRNTGELFF; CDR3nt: TGTGCCAGCAGTTCACGGGGGACTCGGAACACCGGGGAGCTGTTTTTT
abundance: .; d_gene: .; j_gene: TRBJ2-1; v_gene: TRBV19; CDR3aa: CASSARPNEQFF; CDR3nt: TGTGCCAGTAGTGCGCGGCCAAATGAGCAGTTCTTC
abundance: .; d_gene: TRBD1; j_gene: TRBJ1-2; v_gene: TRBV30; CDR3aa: CAWSVGGQGAGGYTF; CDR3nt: TGTGCCTGGAGTGTAGGAGGACAGGGGGCAGGTGGCTACACCTTC
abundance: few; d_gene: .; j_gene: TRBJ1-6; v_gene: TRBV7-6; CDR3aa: CASSLGGQGKNSPLHF; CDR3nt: TGTGCCAGCAGCTTAGGCGGGCAGGGGAAGAATTCACCCCTCCACTTT
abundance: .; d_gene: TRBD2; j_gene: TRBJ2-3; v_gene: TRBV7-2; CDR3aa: CASSLGSSGGQDTQYF; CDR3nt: TGTGCCAGCAGCTTAGGGTCTAGCGGGGGTCAAGATACGCAGTATTTT
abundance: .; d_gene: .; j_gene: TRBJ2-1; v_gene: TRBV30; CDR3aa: CAWNLLYNEQFF; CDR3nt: TGTGCCTGGAATTTACTCTACAATGAGCAGTTCTTC
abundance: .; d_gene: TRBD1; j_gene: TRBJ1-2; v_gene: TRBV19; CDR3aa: CASTPGQGNYGYTF; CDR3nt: TGTGCCAGTACCCCGGGACAGGGGAACTATGGCTACACCTTC
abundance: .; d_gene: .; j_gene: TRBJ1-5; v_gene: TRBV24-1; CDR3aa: CATSFTENQPQHF; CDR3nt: TGTGCCACCAGTTTTACAGAGAATCAGCCCCAGCATTTT
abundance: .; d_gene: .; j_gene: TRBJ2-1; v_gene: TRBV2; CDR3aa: CASIGSRDNEQFF; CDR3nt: TGTGCCAGCATCGGGTCCCGGGACAATGAGCAGTTCTTC
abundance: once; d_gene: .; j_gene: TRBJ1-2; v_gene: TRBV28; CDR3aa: CASSFFPNGYTF; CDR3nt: TGTGCCAGCAGTTTCTTCCCTAATGGCTACACCTTC
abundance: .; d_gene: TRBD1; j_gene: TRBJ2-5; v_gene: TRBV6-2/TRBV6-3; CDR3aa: CASSYSTGAPQYF; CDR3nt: TGTGCCAGCAGTTACTCAACAGGGGCACCCCAGTACTTC
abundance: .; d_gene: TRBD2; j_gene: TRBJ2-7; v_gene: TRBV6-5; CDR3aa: CASSNSGVLRGEQYF; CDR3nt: TGTGCCAGCAGCAATAGCGGGGTACTACGTGGGGAGCAGTACTTC
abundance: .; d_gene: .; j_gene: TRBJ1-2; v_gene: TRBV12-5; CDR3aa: CASGLTSGTPSQAYGYTF; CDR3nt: TGTGCTAGTGGTTTGACTTCCGGGACACCCTCTCAGGCCTATGGCTACACCTTC
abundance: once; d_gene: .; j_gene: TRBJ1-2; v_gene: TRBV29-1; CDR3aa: CSVMVGDGYTF; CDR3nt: TGCAGCGTTATGGTAGGGGATGGCTACACCTTC
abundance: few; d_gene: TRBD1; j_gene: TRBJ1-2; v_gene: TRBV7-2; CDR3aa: CASSLEGAPGYTF; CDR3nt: TGTGCCAGCAGCTTAGAGGGGGCGCCGGGCTACACCTTC
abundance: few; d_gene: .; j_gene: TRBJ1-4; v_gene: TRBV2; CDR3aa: CASSPMVGQGGKLFF; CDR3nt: TGTGCCAGCAGCCCCATGGTCGGGCAGGGAGGAAAACTGTTTTTT
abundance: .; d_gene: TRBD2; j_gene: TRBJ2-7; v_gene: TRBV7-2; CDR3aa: CASSLGRGGVYEQYF; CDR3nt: TGTGCCAGCAGCTTAGGGCGGGGGGGCGTATACGAGCAGTACTTC
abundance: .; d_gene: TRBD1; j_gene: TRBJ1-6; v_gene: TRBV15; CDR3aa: CATSRDRDRVSPLHF; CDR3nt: TGTGCCACCAGCAGAGACCGGGACAGGGTTTCACCCCTCCACTTT
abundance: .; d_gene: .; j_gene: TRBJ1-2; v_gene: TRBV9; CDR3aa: CASAPRDSPYGYTF; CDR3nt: TGTGCCAGCGCCCCCCGGGACTCCCCCTATGGCTACACCTTC
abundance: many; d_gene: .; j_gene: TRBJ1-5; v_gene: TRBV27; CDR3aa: CASSPPDWTGNQPQHF; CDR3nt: TGTGCCAGCAGTCCACCCGATTGGACAGGCAATCAGCCCCAGCATTTT
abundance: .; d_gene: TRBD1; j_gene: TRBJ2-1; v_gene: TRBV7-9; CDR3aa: CASSLRGQGHNEQFF; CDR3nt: TGTGCCAGCAGCTTAAGGGGACAGGGGCACAATGAGCAGTTCTTC
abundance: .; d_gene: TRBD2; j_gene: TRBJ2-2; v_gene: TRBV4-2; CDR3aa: CASSLETSGGGELFF; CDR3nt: TGTGCCAGCAGCCTGGAGACTAGCGGGGGCGGGGAGCTGTTTTTT
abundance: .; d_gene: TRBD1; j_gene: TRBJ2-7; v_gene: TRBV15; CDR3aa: CATSRDRVGTGAYEQYF; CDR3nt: TGTGCCACCAGCAGAGACCGGGTGGGGACAGGAGCCTACGAGCAGTACTTC
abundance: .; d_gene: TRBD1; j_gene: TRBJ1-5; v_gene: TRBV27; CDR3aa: CASSSTRDRYSNQPQHF; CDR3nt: TGTGCCAGCAGTTCAACCCGGGACAGATATAGCAATCAGCCCCAGCATTTT
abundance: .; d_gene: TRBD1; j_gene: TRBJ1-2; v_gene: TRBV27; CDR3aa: CASSLYRGRDGYTF; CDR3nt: TGTGCCAGCAGTTTATACAGGGGACGCGATGGCTACACCTTC
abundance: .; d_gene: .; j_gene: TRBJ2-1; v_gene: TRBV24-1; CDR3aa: CATSDLYSHNEQFF; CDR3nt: TGTGCCACCAGTGATTTGTACAGTCACAATGAGCAGTTCTTC
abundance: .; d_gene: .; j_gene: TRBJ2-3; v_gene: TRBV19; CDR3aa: CASRLSRGRRGDTQYF; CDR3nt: TGTGCCAGTAGACTCTCTAGGGGGAGAAGGGGAGATACGCAGTATTTT
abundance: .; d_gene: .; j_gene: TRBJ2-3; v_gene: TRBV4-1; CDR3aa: CASSQDKGEETSRYF; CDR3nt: TGCGCCAGCAGCCAAGATAAGGGGGAGGAGACTAGCAGGTATTTT
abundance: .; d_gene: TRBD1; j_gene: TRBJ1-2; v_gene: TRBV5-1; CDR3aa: CASSMDNRGPNNGYTF; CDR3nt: TGCGCCAGCAGCATGGATAACAGGGGGCCGAACAATGGCTACACCTTC